Below, 15 T cell receptor beta chains from the same sample are listed, as sequenced in a study of blood T cell repertoires in COVID-19. Repertoires were generated with immunoSEQ multiplex PCR, while TCRdb's copy carries only in-frame clones and drops some. Here the sample spans roughly 200,000 clones, almost 90% being singletons. Sample: peripheral blood. The receptor source for this set is a man between 18 and 29 years old with active or convalescent COVID-19.

CDR3 amino acids: CASSMGDRSPIYF. The CDR3 bases are TGTGCCAGCAGCATGGGGGACAGGTCTCCCATATATTTT. The chain carries TRBV12-3 or TRBV12-4 and TRBJ1-3; 8 bases line up with TRBD1. The V and J ends lost 6 bases and 11 bases, in that order; junction bases with no gene match: 9. The CDR3 extends over 13 amino acids.

This chain joins TRBV19 and TRBJ2-7, with TRBD1 matching 8 bases. The CDR3 spans 12 residues. Trimming at V came to 10 bases and at J to 3 bases, leaving 5 bases not matched to a gene. Germline CDR1 is LNHDA and CDR2 is SQIVND (reference sequence). The CDR3 is CATNTGGYEQYF. CDR3 sequence (DNA): TGTGCCACCAATACAGGGGGCTACGAGCAGTACTTC.

The J gene is TRBJ2-2, the V gene TRBV27; 12 bases agree with TRBD2. Germline-derived CDR1 and CDR2 are MNHEY and SMNVEV (reference sequence). The CDR3 runs 16 residues. The V gene end was trimmed by 6 bases and the J gene end by 3 bases; junction bases not matched to a gene: 5. The CDR3 region has the DNA TGTGCCAGCAGGCCTAGCGGGAGGGTGGACACCGGGGAGCTGTTTTTT. Translating gives CASRPSGRVDTGELFF.

The V and J genes are TRBV4-1 and TRBJ2-3, with D uncertain. V was clipped by 1 base and J by 2 bases, with 10 bases between them. Germline values: CDR1 MGHRA, CDR2 YSYEKL. The CDR3 spans 15 residues. CDR3 residues: CASSQVSSPTDTQYF. The CDR3 DNA is TGCGCCAGCAGCCAAGTCTCTAGTCCCACAGATACGCAGTATTTT.

The CDR3: CASSQVNNEQYF. The DNA for the CDR3 is TGTGCCAGCAGCCAAGTAAACAACGAGCAGTACTTC. This chain links TRBV3-1 (or the pseudogene TRBV3-2) with TRBJ2-7; D remains ambiguous. The CDR3 runs to 12 residues. Germline values: CDR1 LGHDT, CDR2 YNNKEL (reference sequence). Trimming left V 1 base short and J 5 bases short, with 6 bases between.

This chain uses TRBV2 with TRBJ2-3, with TRBD1 matching 9 bases. Germline assignment: CDR1 SNHLY and CDR2 FYNNEI. V dropped 7 bases and J dropped 2; count of bases not matched to a gene: 4. CDR3 length: 14 amino acids. CDR3 nucleotides: TGTGCCAGCACCGGACAGGGGCTCACAGATACGCAGTATTTT. Protein sequence: CASTGQGLTDTQYF.

The chain has TRBV18 and TRBJ1-4; D ambiguous. The V and J ends lost 8 bases and 2 bases respectively, with 9 bases between them. The CDR3 is 13 residues long. From germline, CDR1 is KGHSH and CDR2 LQKENI. The CDR3 reads CASHRRTNEKLFF. The CDR3 DNA is TGTGCCAGCCACAGACGGACTAATGAAAAACTGTTTTTT.

DNA for the CDR3: TGTGCCACCAGGGGTCAGGGACAGCCCTACGAGCAGTACTTC. Protein sequence: CATRGQGQPYEQYF. The chain combines TRBV15 with TRBJ2-7; TRBD1 matches 7 bases. The CDR3 spans 14 residues. The ends lost 6 bases at V and 2 bases at J; junction bases unmatched: 7. Per the germline V gene, CDR1 is LNHNV and CDR2 is YYDKDF (reference sequence). The complete variable domain, with remaining parts taken from reference TRBV15 and TRBJ2-7, reads DAMVIQNPRYQVTQFGKPVTLSCSQTLNHNVMYWYQQKSSQAPKLLFHYYDKDFNNEADTPDNFQSRRPNTSFCFLDIRSPGLGDTAMYLCATRGQGQPYEQYFGPGTRLTVT.

The chain couples TRBV2 to TRBJ1-4; D is unclear. CDR1 is SNHLY, CDR2 FYNNEI, per germline. V was shortened by 4 bases and J by 6 bases, with 15 bases between the two germline ends. The CDR3 is 15 amino acids. The CDR3 protein is CASSANTPRDEKLFF. CDR3 DNA sequence: TGTGCCAGCAGTGCTAACACCCCCCGGGATGAAAAACTGTTTTTT.

The rearrangement links TRBV5-4 to TRBJ2-2; TRBD2 matches at 8 bases. CDR1 SGHNT and CDR2 YYREEE come from the germline V gene (reference sequence). V dropped 0 bases and J dropped 2; count of bases not matched to a gene: 3. The CDR3 runs 16 residues. The CDR3 region is CASSLGSGANTGELFF. The CDR3 nucleotides are TGTGCCAGCAGCTTGGGTAGCGGGGCCAACACCGGGGAGCTGTTTTTT.

This clone was counted a single time. The gene calls are TRBV4-3 and TRBJ2-7, with TRBD2 identical over 10 bases. The CDR3 is 17 amino acids. V lost 0 bases and J lost 1; bases outside the gene matches: 6. The germline gives CDR1 LGHNA, CDR2 YSLEER. The CDR3 protein is CASSQDTASGSSYEQYF. As DNA, the CDR3 is TGCGCCAGCAGCCAAGATACGGCTAGCGGGAGTTCCTACGAGCAGTACTTC.

The J gene is TRBJ1-6, the V gene TRBV30, with TRBD1 matching 11 bases. CDR3 length equals 15 residues. V shed 5 bases, J shed 7 bases, and the junction held 7 bases outside the gene matches. Germline loops: CDR1 GTSNPN, CDR2 SVGIG (reference sequence). The CDR3 DNA follows: TGTGCCTGGGGCGGACAGGGGGCGGGAAATTCACCCCTCCACTTT. Translation gives CAWGGQGAGNSPLHF.

J is TRBJ2-1 and V is TRBV11-2, with 9 bases fitting TRBD1. The CDR3 length is 15 residues. The germline V gene encodes CDR1 SGHAT and CDR2 FQNNGV. After removal of 2 bases from V and 5 bases from J, the junction contained 4 bases not matched to a gene. The CDR3 DNA reads TGTGCCAGCAGCTTAACAGGGGGCAGGAACAATGAGCAGTTCTTC. Translated, it gives CASSLTGGRNNEQFF.

The chain joins TRBV7-8 to TRBJ2-3; 10 bases fit TRBD2. The V segment lost 1 base and the J segment 2 bases; nucleotides outside the gene matches: 6. CDR1 SGHVS and CDR2 FQNEAQ come from the germline V gene. The CDR3 loop spans 17 amino acids. CDR3 region: CASSLVSGGGATDTQYF. CDR3 DNA sequence: TGTGCCAGCAGCTTAGTAAGCGGGGGGGGCGCCACAGATACGCAGTATTTT.

The V call is TRBV12-3 or TRBV12-4, the J call TRBJ2-5; D might be TRBD2 (6 bases). V was shortened by 8 bases and J by 5 bases, with 15 bases between the two germline ends. The CDR3 has 13 amino acids. The CDR3 bases are TGTGCCAGCGGGGACTCCTTCTTGGAGACCCAGTACTTC. Its protein is CASGDSFLETQYF.